The 10 T cell receptor beta chains reported below all come from one sample, sequenced in a study of cytomegalovirus exposure and HLA in healthy donors. The PCR ran on 60 Vbeta and 13 Jbeta primers. The method was immunoSEQ multiplex PCR; TCRdb's version includes in-frame clones alone and lacks a portion of them. The table lists some 220,000 clones, 75% to 90% of them singletons, with 1% in the top ten. Sample: PBMCs. The receptors derive from a woman between 18 and 30 years old in good health and CMV-seronegative.

The chain has TRBV10-3 and TRBJ1-1, with D tentatively TRBD1 (5 bases). Germline V CDR1 and CDR2: ENHRY, SYGVKD. V dropped 4 bases and J dropped 3 bases, with 9 bases sitting between them. This CDR3 is built from 13 residues. CDR3 coding DNA: TGTGCCATCAGTGGGGCGGGGGACACTGAAGCTTTCTTT. Translating it yields CAISGAGDTEAFF.

The chain recombines TRBV5-1 with TRBJ1-3, with D hard to call. The CDR3 length is 16 residues. Per the germline V gene, CDR1 is SGHRS and CDR2 is YFSETQ. The V end lost 2 bases, the J end lost 0 bases, and 12 bases lay between the germline ends. The CDR3 is CASSLTAGISGNTIYF. The CDR3 DNA reads TGCGCCAGCAGCTTAACGGCAGGAATCTCTGGAAACACCATATATTTT.

V is TRBV9 and J is TRBJ1-5, with 9 bases fitting TRBD1. CDR3 length: 15 residues. Per germline, CDR1 SGDLS and CDR2 YYNGEE. Trimming cost V 4 bases and J 6 bases; bases outside gene matches: 8. The CDR3 coding sequence is TGTGCCAGCAGCACCGGGACAGGGAAGTCTCAGCCCCAGCATTTT. Encoded protein: CASSTGTGKSQPQHF.

V is TRBV6-5 and J is TRBJ2-7; 7 bases are shared with TRBD1. The germline V gene encodes CDR1 MNHEY and CDR2 SVGAGI. Trimming at V came to 6 bases and at J to 3 bases, leaving 11 bases not matched to a gene. The CDR3 loop spans 15 amino acids. CDR3 region: CASSPIRQGLYEQYF. In DNA form, the CDR3 reads TGTGCCAGCAGCCCAATTCGACAGGGCCTCTACGAGCAGTACTTC.

The chain combines TRBV4-1 with TRBJ2-1; tentative D call: TRBD2 (6 bases). Germline V gene lookup returns CDR1 MGHRA and CDR2 YSYEKL. The CDR3 has 13 residues. V dropped 0 bases and J dropped 10 bases, with 10 bases sitting between them. CDR3 region: CASSQEGRREQFF. The CDR3 coding sequence is TGCGCCAGCAGCCAAGAGGGGAGGCGGGAGCAGTTCTTC.

This chain uses TRBV5-5 with TRBJ2-1; 7 bases align to TRBD2. Trimming removed 6 bases from V and 6 bases from J; junction bases left unmatched: 15. CDR1 is SGHKS and CDR2 is YYEKEE in the germline V gene (reference sequence). CDR3 size: 16 residues. This chain's CDR3 is CASKKLSGWLLNEQFF. The CDR3 region has the DNA TGTGCCAGCAAGAAACTTAGCGGGTGGCTTCTCAATGAGCAGTTCTTC.

The V call is TRBV19, the J call TRBJ1-4, with unresolved D. V was pared by 5 bases and J by 0 bases, with 16 bases between. This CDR3 is 17 amino acids long. CDR1 and CDR2 (germline): LNHDA, SQIVND (reference sequence). Here the CDR3 reads CASSRSYPIATNEKLFF. The CDR3 nucleotides are TGTGCCAGTAGTCGCAGTTACCCGATTGCAACTAATGAAAAACTGTTTTTT.

This chain links TRBV30 with TRBJ2-7, with 8 bases that match TRBD1. The V and J ends lost 2 bases and 1 base, in that order; junction bases with no gene match: 7. This CDR3 has 15 residues. The germline gives CDR1 GTSNPN, CDR2 SVGIG (reference sequence). Here the CDR3 reads CAWSLGQGLSYEQYF. CDR3 DNA: TGTGCCTGGAGTTTAGGACAGGGACTTTCCTACGAGCAGTACTTC.

The gene calls are TRBV7-8 and TRBJ1-1; 8 positions agree with TRBD1. The ends lost 1 base at V and 0 bases at J; junction bases unmatched: 7. The CDR3 runs 17 residues. Germline CDR1 SGHVS, CDR2 FQNEAQ. CDR3 residues: CASSLVRTGPMNTEAFF. The CDR3 nucleotides are TGTGCCAGCAGCTTAGTCAGGACAGGGCCAATGAACACTGAAGCTTTCTTT.

The chain recombines TRBV5-1 with TRBJ2-7, with TRBD2 matching over 9 bases. Germline values: CDR1 SGHRS, CDR2 YFSETQ. V shed 4 bases, J shed 5 bases, and the junction held 7 bases outside the gene matches. This CDR3 is 14 amino acids long. Here the CDR3 reads CASSLKRLADEQYF. The CDR3 DNA sequence: TGCGCCAGCAGCCTAAAACGACTAGCGGACGAGCAGTACTTC.